This is a list of T cell receptor beta chains from one sample in a study of radiotherapy plus CTLA-4 blockade in lung cancer. Assay: immunoSEQ multiplex PCR; the TCRdb copy retains only in-frame clones and omits some. Of 50,000 to 75,000 clones in the sample, around 77% were seen once. Sequencing was performed on peripheral blood, taken from a patient treated with radiotherapy plus ipilimumab. All receptors derive from a human donor with non-small cell lung cancer who had a complete response to radiotherapy plus ipilimumab. CDR3s include the opening cysteine and the closing phenylalanine or tryptophan. Each record gives: V gene, clone size, J gene, D gene, CDR3 DNA, CDR3 protein. The D gene is left open where the match is weak. Part of the rows lack a size; the others show once, few, many or a class for expanded clones.

v_call: TRBV5-1
clone_size: NA
j_call: TRBJ2-3
d_call: TRBD2
cdr3_nt: TGCGCCAGCAGCTTGGATTCCAGCGGGAGGGCAGATACGCAGTATTTT
cdr3_aa: CASSLDSSGRADTQYF

v_call: TRBV5-6
clone_size: NA
j_call: TRBJ1-1
d_call: TRBD1
cdr3_nt: TGTGCCAGCAGCTTCGGGACAGGGATCATGAACACTGAAGCTTTCTTT
cdr3_aa: CASSFGTGIMNTEAFF

v_call: TRBV7-8
clone_size: NA
j_call: TRBJ2-2
d_call: TRBD2
cdr3_nt: TGTGCCAGCAGCTTAAGGACTAGCGGGAGGCGGAACACCGGGGAGCTGTTTTTT
cdr3_aa: CASSLRTSGRRNTGELFF

v_call: TRBV7-9
clone_size: NA
j_call: TRBJ1-5
d_call: NA
cdr3_nt: TGTGCCAGCAGCCACAATGGGGAGACTAGGGAGCCCCAGCATTTT
cdr3_aa: CASSHNGETREPQHF

v_call: TRBV10-2
clone_size: NA
j_call: TRBJ1-5
d_call: NA
cdr3_nt: TGCGCCAGCAGTGAGTTAGGGGCTCAGCCCCAGCATTTT
cdr3_aa: CASSELGAQPQHF

v_call: TRBV27
clone_size: NA
j_call: TRBJ2-1
d_call: TRBD1
cdr3_nt: TGTGCCAGCAGTCCTCGCGGGACAGGGGCCTATGAGCAGTTCTTC
cdr3_aa: CASSPRGTGAYEQFF

v_call: TRBV9
clone_size: NA
j_call: TRBJ2-3
d_call: NA
cdr3_nt: TGTGCCAGCAGCGTATTTGACAGGAGCACAGATACGCAGTATTTT
cdr3_aa: CASSVFDRSTDTQYF

v_call: TRBV7-9
clone_size: NA
j_call: TRBJ1-4
d_call: NA
cdr3_nt: TGTGCCAGTAAGGCAGGACTGGTGTCTAATGAAAAACTGTTTTTT
cdr3_aa: CASKAGLVSNEKLFF

v_call: TRBV19
clone_size: once
j_call: TRBJ1-4
d_call: TRBD1
cdr3_nt: TGTGCCAGTAGTCCCCGGACAGGGGGCGCGGAAAAACTGTTTTTT
cdr3_aa: CASSPRTGGAEKLFF

v_call: TRBV4-1
clone_size: NA
j_call: TRBJ2-5
d_call: NA
cdr3_nt: TGCGCCAGCAGCCAAGGGAACTACCAAGAGACCCAGTACTTC
cdr3_aa: CASSQGNYQETQYF

v_call: TRBV7-2
clone_size: once
j_call: TRBJ1-5
d_call: NA
cdr3_nt: TGTGCCAGCGATAGCAGGGAGGTGCGGCCCAATCAGCCCCAGCATTTT
cdr3_aa: CASDSREVRPNQPQHF

v_call: TRBV9
clone_size: NA
j_call: TRBJ2-6
d_call: NA
cdr3_nt: TGTGCCAGCAACGTAGAAGGCTCTGGGGCCAACGTCCTGACTTTC
cdr3_aa: CASNVEGSGANVLTF

v_call: TRBV30
clone_size: NA
j_call: TRBJ1-2
d_call: NA
cdr3_nt: TGTGCCTGGAGTGAAACGGTCTATGGCTACACCTTC
cdr3_aa: CAWSETVYGYTF

v_call: TRBV9
clone_size: few
j_call: TRBJ1-1
d_call: NA
cdr3_nt: TGTGCCAGCAGCCCTGGACAGACCACTGAAGCTTTCTTT
cdr3_aa: CASSPGQTTEAFF

v_call: TRBV5-6
clone_size: NA
j_call: TRBJ2-1
d_call: TRBD2
cdr3_nt: TGTGCCAGCAGCTTGGGGACTAGCGGGATAGGATCCAATGAGCAGTTCTTC
cdr3_aa: CASSLGTSGIGSNEQFF

v_call: TRBV29-1
clone_size: NA
j_call: TRBJ1-2
d_call: NA
cdr3_nt: TGCAGCGTCGGGACCCCGGGGCGGAACTATGGCTACACCTTC
cdr3_aa: CSVGTPGRNYGYTF

v_call: TRBV19
clone_size: NA
j_call: TRBJ1-5
d_call: NA
cdr3_nt: TGTGCCAGTAGTATAGATCGTTGGCAAATTGGTCAGCCCCAGCATTTT
cdr3_aa: CASSIDRWQIGQPQHF

v_call: TRBV4-1
clone_size: NA
j_call: TRBJ2-2
d_call: NA
cdr3_nt: TGCGCCAGCAGCCAAATAAGCGTCGGGGGCACCGGGGAGCTGTTTTTT
cdr3_aa: CASSQISVGGTGELFF

v_call: TRBV5-1
clone_size: few
j_call: TRBJ2-7
d_call: NA
cdr3_nt: TGCGCCAGCAGCTTGGGGGGGACTGGCCAAGGGCAGTACTTC
cdr3_aa: CASSLGGTGQGQYF

v_call: TRBV19
clone_size: NA
j_call: TRBJ1-2
d_call: NA
cdr3_nt: TGTGCCAGTAGTATGGTAGGGAACTATGGCTACACCTTC
cdr3_aa: CASSMVGNYGYTF

v_call: TRBV28
clone_size: NA
j_call: TRBJ1-2
d_call: NA
cdr3_nt: TGTGCCAGCAGTGGGTACTATGGCTACACCTTC
cdr3_aa: CASSGYYGYTF

v_call: TRBV7-2
clone_size: NA
j_call: TRBJ2-2
d_call: NA
cdr3_nt: TGTGCCAGCAGCTCGAACTACTATGGGGGGGAGCTGTTTTTT
cdr3_aa: CASSSNYYGGELFF

v_call: TRBV27
clone_size: NA
j_call: TRBJ1-6
d_call: NA
cdr3_nt: TGTGCCAGCAGACCAGTCGGGACGGTTCAAAATTCACCCCTCCACTTT
cdr3_aa: CASRPVGTVQNSPLHF

v_call: TRBV9
clone_size: NA
j_call: TRBJ1-1
d_call: NA
cdr3_nt: TGTGCCAGCAGCGTGAGGACGGCGAACACTGAAGCTTTCTTT
cdr3_aa: CASSVRTANTEAFF